These 18 T cell receptor beta chains share one sample of origin, sequenced in a study of OX40 agonist ivuxolimab in advanced cancers. Sequencing was performed with immunoSEQ multiplex PCR; in TCRdb, only in-frame clones are kept and a portion is missing. In the table there are 70,000 to 95,000 clones, almost 90% of which are singletons. The sequencing used CD4+ or CD8+ T cells sorted from blood, collected in a trial of the OX40 agonist ivuxolimab. The origin of the receptors is an adult with an advanced solid tumor such as melanoma, head and neck, liver or kidney cancer.

This clone was picked up one time. The gene calls are TRBV2 and TRBJ2-5; 7 bases map to TRBD1. With 6 bases clipped from V and 2 bases from J, the junction kept 3 bases outside the gene matches. Germline V gene lookup returns CDR1 SNHLY and CDR2 FYNNEI. The CDR3 runs to 13 residues. The CDR3 loop is CASRRQGQETQYF. CDR3 bases: TGTGCCAGCAGGCGACAGGGACAAGAGACCCAGTACTTC.

The chain joins TRBV7-8 to TRBJ1-4, with a tentative D call TRBD1 (5 bases). Trimming removed 0 bases from V and 0 bases from J, with 8 bases in between. The CDR3 runs to 16 residues. Per germline, CDR1 SGHVS and CDR2 FQNEAQ. The CDR3 bases are TGTGCCAGCAGCTTAGCGGGGCAGACAACTAATGAAAAACTGTTTTTT. Its translation is CASSLAGQTTNEKLFF.

The V call is TRBV6-5, the J call TRBJ1-1; the D is unclear. Germline V gives CDR1 MNHEY, CDR2 SVGAGI. The CDR3 runs 13 residues. Written as DNA, the CDR3 is TGTGCTTCCCAGGACGGAGCTACCTATGAAGCTTTCTTT. This sequence encodes CASQDGATYEAFF.

The chain is built from TRBV19 and TRBJ1-3; TRBD1 matches 8 bases. This CDR3 comprises 15 residues. In germline, CDR1 is LNHDA, CDR2 SQIVND (reference sequence). V lost 10 bases and J lost 4; bases outside the gene matches: 12. As DNA, the CDR3 is TGTGCCACCGTGGACAGGGAGATTATCGGAAACACCATATATTTT. Translated: CATVDREIIGNTIYF.

The chain joins TRBV19 to TRBJ2-7, with 7 bases aligning to TRBD1. CDR3 size: 14 residues. In germline, CDR1 is LNHDA, CDR2 SQIVND (reference sequence). Trimming at V came to 7 bases and at J to 7 bases, leaving 13 bases not matched to a gene. The CDR3 DNA reads TGTGCCAGTACTGTAAACGACAGGGAGCGAGAGCAGTACTTC. It encodes CASTVNDREREQYF.

The J gene is TRBJ2-3, the V gene TRBV10-3, with no clear D. Germline assignment: CDR1 ENHRY and CDR2 SYGVKD. The V end lost 0 bases, the J end lost 1 base, and 5 bases lay between the germline ends. This CDR3 contains 14 residues. This chain's CDR3 is CAISESVGTDTQYF. DNA of the CDR3: TGTGCCATCAGTGAGTCAGTTGGCACAGATACGCAGTATTTT.

This chain joins TRBV5-8 and TRBJ1-5; D remains ambiguous. The CDR3 spans 14 residues. Trimming took off 0 bases at V and 0 bases at J, with 4 bases between the two ends. Germline CDR1 reads SGHTS; CDR2 reads YDEGEE. CDR3 coding DNA: TGTGCCAGCAGCTTGGGGGCTAGCAATCAGCCCCAGCATTTT. Translated: CASSLGASNQPQHF.

The chain joins TRBV5-5 to TRBJ1-4; D is ambiguous. Deletions cut 6 bases from V and 6 bases from J, with 12 bases between. The CDR3 totals 13 residues. CDR1 and CDR2 from the germline V gene are SGHKS and YYEKEE (reference sequence). CDR3: CASNRGLDEKLFF. The CDR3 bases are TGTGCCAGCAACCGTGGGCTCGATGAAAAACTGTTTTTT.

The gene calls are TRBV7-3 and TRBJ2-2; 8 positions agree with TRBD2. Germline-derived CDR1 and CDR2 are SGHTA and FQGTGA. The CDR3 runs 14 residues. The V segment lost 1 base and the J segment 7 bases; nucleotides outside the gene matches: 2. CDR3 in amino acids: CASSLIAGFGELFF. CDR3 nucleotide sequence: TGTGCCAGCAGCTTAATAGCGGGGTTCGGGGAGCTGTTTTTT.

This sequence joins TRBV28 and TRBJ1-2; weak D call: TRBD1 (6 bases). The germline V gene encodes CDR1 MDHEN and CDR2 SYDVKM. The V gene lost 6 bases and the J gene lost 0 bases, with 14 bases spanning the gap. The CDR3 contains 15 residues. CDR3 DNA: TGTGCCAGCAGCCCAACAGGGCCAGCTAACTATGGCTACACCTTC. Translated: CASSPTGPANYGYTF.

J is TRBJ2-5 and V is TRBV19, with 8 bases lining up with TRBD2. Germline V gene lookup returns CDR1 LNHDA and CDR2 SQIVND (reference sequence). Trimming at V came to 4 bases and at J to 4 bases, leaving 5 bases not matched to a gene. The CDR3 totals 14 residues. The CDR3 here is CASSTGAGVETQYF. In DNA form, the CDR3 reads TGTGCCAGTAGTACGGGAGCGGGAGTAGAGACCCAGTACTTC.

The chain is built from TRBV5-6 and TRBJ2-5; 12 nucleotides align to TRBD1. J lost 5 bases, V lost 4 bases, and 6 bases had no gene match. The CDR3 totals 15 residues. Germline V gene lookup returns CDR1 SGHDT and CDR2 YYEEEE. CDR3 protein: CASSPGQGAGETQYF. The CDR3 DNA is TGTGCCAGCAGCCCGGGACAGGGGGCCGGGGAGACCCAGTACTTC. The full variable domain, with the rest looked up from reference TRBV5-6 and TRBJ2-5, is DAGVTQSPTHLIKTRGQQVTLRCSPKSGHDTVSWYQQALGQGPQFIFQYYEEEERQRGNFPDRFSGHQFPNYSSELNVNALLLGDSALYLCASSPGQGAGETQYFGPGTRLLVL.

V usage is TRBV18 and J usage is TRBJ1-3, with D possibly being TRBD1 (5 bases). In germline, CDR1 is KGHSH, CDR2 LQKENI. This CDR3 has 17 residues. V was pared by 3 bases and J by 2 bases, with 17 bases between. CDR3 amino acids: CASSPGVLGYAGNTIYF. The CDR3 DNA reads as TGTGCCAGCTCACCGGGGGTGTTAGGATACGCTGGAAACACCATATATTTT.

This chain links TRBV7-2 with TRBJ2-7; D uncertain. Germline assignment: CDR1 SGHTA and CDR2 FQGNSA. The V end was cut by 2 bases, the J end by 0 bases, with 11 bases between. This CDR3 spans 15 amino acids. The chain's CDR3 is CASSLQAGFSYEQYF. CDR3 in DNA: TGTGCCAGCAGCTTACAGGCCGGATTCTCCTACGAGCAGTACTTC.

V is TRBV10-3 and J is TRBJ1-3; the match to TRBD1 covers 9 bases. The ends lost 0 bases at V and 4 bases at J; junction bases unmatched: 1. The CDR3 covers 15 residues. The germline V gene encodes CDR1 ENHRY and CDR2 SYGVKD. The CDR3 sequence: CAISESGTGGNTIYF. The DNA of the CDR3 is TGTGCCATCAGTGAGTCGGGGACAGGGGGAAACACCATATATTTT.

The genes are TRBV14 and TRBJ2-1; a weak D match, TRBD2 (5 bases). The CDR3 extends over 16 amino acids. Germline V gene sequence: CDR1 SGHDN, CDR2 FVKESK. Trimming removed 0 bases from V and 3 bases from J, with 12 bases in between. The CDR3 bases are TGTGCCAGCAGCCAAGAGCGGGCGAGGGACTACAATGAGCAGTTCTTC. Protein sequence: CASSQERARDYNEQFF.

The chain joins TRBV5-4 to TRBJ1-3; TRBD1 matches at 7 bases. V shed 0 bases and J 3 bases; nucleotides not matched to a gene: 3. This CDR3 comprises 15 residues. Germline-derived CDR1 and CDR2 are SGHNT and YYREEE (reference sequence). DNA for the CDR3: TGTGCCAGCAGCTTGGGAGGGGGCTTTGGAAACACCATATATTTT. Amino acid sequence: CASSLGGGFGNTIYF.

The chain joins TRBV27 to TRBJ2-3; either TRBD1 or TRBD2 may supply D (5 bases each). The germline V gene encodes CDR1 MNHEY and CDR2 SMNVEV (reference sequence). Trimming cost V 6 bases and J 4 bases, with 11 bases left between them. The CDR3 consists of 13 residues. For the CDR3, the DNA is TGTGCCAGCAGACGGGACCGTGCAGATACGCAGTATTTT. Its protein product is CASRRDRADTQYF.